The rows below give T cell receptor beta chains drawn from one sample of a study of T-cell memory formation after mild COVID-19. TCRdb independently ran MiXCR on the 5' RACE reads; one entry per CDR3 protein. Of about 440,000 distinct CDR3 sequences in the sample, 20% were seen once. Sequencing input: PBMCs or a T cell subset sorted from them (not recorded which). Receptors were obtained from an adult woman who had mild COVID-19 (a few samples of this study predate the infection). Cell type and time point are not known. Each CDR3 is given with its conserved first and last residue. Fields, in order: clone size, D gene, V gene, J gene, CDR3 protein, CDR3 DNA. A D gene is named only where the DNA matches it firmly. Clone size is not always given. Where it is, it says once, few, many or a class for expanded clones.

clone_size: .
d_call: TRBD1
v_call: TRBV18
j_call: TRBJ2-7
cdr3_aa: CASSPQGDEQYF
cdr3_nt: TGTGCCAGCTCACCGCAGGGGGACGAGCAGTACTTC

clone_size: few
d_call: .
v_call: TRBV4-1
j_call: TRBJ2-7
cdr3_aa: CASSRGSNEQYF
cdr3_nt: TGCGCCAGCAGCCGAGGATCAAACGAGCAGTACTTC

clone_size: few
d_call: TRBD1
v_call: TRBV9
j_call: TRBJ2-1
cdr3_aa: CASSEGDRVNNEQFF
cdr3_nt: TGTGCCAGCAGCGAAGGGGACAGGGTCAACAATGAGCAGTTCTTC

clone_size: once
d_call: TRBD1
v_call: TRBV29-1
j_call: TRBJ1-2
cdr3_aa: CSVGQGTHGYTF
cdr3_nt: TGCAGCGTTGGACAGGGAACGCATGGCTACACCTTC

clone_size: .
d_call: .
v_call: TRBV12-3/TRBV12-4
j_call: TRBJ1-5
cdr3_aa: CASSVDGNQPQHF
cdr3_nt: TGTGCCAGCAGTGTGGATGGCAATCAGCCCCAGCATTTT

clone_size: few
d_call: TRBD2
v_call: TRBV7-7
j_call: TRBJ2-2
cdr3_aa: CASSPGLAGAGGELFF
cdr3_nt: TGTGCTAGCAGCCCGGGACTAGCGGGAGCTGGCGGGGAGCTGTTTTTT

clone_size: .
d_call: .
v_call: TRBV29-1
j_call: TRBJ2-3
cdr3_aa: CSVADRTQSTDTQYF
cdr3_nt: TGCAGCGTAGCTGACAGGACACAAAGCACAGATACGCAGTATTTT

clone_size: few
d_call: TRBD1
v_call: TRBV5-1
j_call: TRBJ2-7
cdr3_aa: CASTSGTGNHEQYF
cdr3_nt: TGCGCCAGCACATCCGGGACAGGGAACCACGAGCAGTACTTC

clone_size: .
d_call: .
v_call: TRBV5-1
j_call: TRBJ2-3
cdr3_aa: CASSFQVGDTQYF
cdr3_nt: TGCGCCAGCAGCTTTCAGGTCGGAGATACGCAGTATTTT

clone_size: few
d_call: .
v_call: TRBV18
j_call: TRBJ1-2
cdr3_aa: CASSPGMGVPGYGYTF
cdr3_nt: TGTGCCAGCTCACCAGGAATGGGGGTCCCCGGCTATGGCTACACCTTC

clone_size: once
d_call: .
v_call: TRBV7-6
j_call: TRBJ2-3
cdr3_aa: CASSLAAGLSTDTQYF
cdr3_nt: TGTGCCAGCAGCTTAGCAGCGGGCCTTAGCACAGATACGCAGTATTTT

clone_size: .
d_call: .
v_call: TRBV5-5
j_call: TRBJ2-7
cdr3_aa: CASSVGPGSSYEQYF
cdr3_nt: TGTGCCAGCAGCGTGGGTCCGGGGAGCTCCTACGAGCAGTACTTC

clone_size: few
d_call: TRBD1
v_call: TRBV5-1
j_call: TRBJ2-1
cdr3_aa: CASSFWTGENNEQFF
cdr3_nt: TGCGCCAGCAGCTTTTGGACAGGGGAGAACAATGAGCAGTTCTTC

clone_size: few
d_call: .
v_call: TRBV12-3/TRBV12-4
j_call: TRBJ2-1
cdr3_aa: CASSLAQSRDKPNNEQFF
cdr3_nt: TGTGCCAGCAGTTTAGCGCAATCTAGGGATAAACCTAACAATGAGCAGTTCTTC

clone_size: few
d_call: .
v_call: TRBV5-1
j_call: TRBJ1-6
cdr3_aa: CASSLEGASYNSPLHF
cdr3_nt: TGCGCCAGCAGCTTGGAAGGAGCCTCCTATAATTCACCCCTCCACTTT

clone_size: many
d_call: .
v_call: TRBV9
j_call: TRBJ2-1
cdr3_aa: CASSPGSEQFF
cdr3_nt: TGTGCCAGCAGCCCCGGATCTGAGCAGTTCTTC

clone_size: few
d_call: .
v_call: TRBV12-3/TRBV12-4
j_call: TRBJ2-5
cdr3_aa: CASSSSGNGETQYF
cdr3_nt: TGTGCCAGCAGTTCGTCCGGTAATGGGGAGACCCAGTACTTC

clone_size: .
d_call: .
v_call: TRBV9
j_call: TRBJ2-3
cdr3_aa: CASSAQDFLRTDTQYF
cdr3_nt: TGTGCCAGCAGCGCACAGGACTTTTTGCGCACAGATACGCAGTATTTT

clone_size: few
d_call: .
v_call: TRBV12-3/TRBV12-4
j_call: TRBJ1-5
cdr3_aa: CASSLGFGSNQPQHF
cdr3_nt: TGTGCCAGCAGTTTAGGGTTTGGAAGCAATCAGCCCCAGCATTTT

clone_size: .
d_call: .
v_call: TRBV4-1
j_call: TRBJ1-1
cdr3_aa: CASSQESGMRGAFF
cdr3_nt: TGCGCCAGCAGCCAAGAGTCCGGGATGAGAGGAGCTTTCTTT

clone_size: .
d_call: .
v_call: TRBV12-3/TRBV12-4
j_call: TRBJ2-7
cdr3_aa: CASSLAGATYEQYF
cdr3_nt: TGTGCCAGCAGTTTGGCAGGAGCTACCTACGAGCAGTACTTC

clone_size: few
d_call: .
v_call: TRBV7-9
j_call: TRBJ2-7
cdr3_aa: CASSSQAPEQYF
cdr3_nt: TGTGCCAGCAGCTCTCAGGCTCCCGAGCAGTACTTC

clone_size: .
d_call: .
v_call: TRBV6-1
j_call: TRBJ1-1
cdr3_aa: CASSEVRGTEAFF
cdr3_nt: TGTGCCAGCAGTGAAGTCCGAGGGACTGAAGCTTTCTTT

clone_size: .
d_call: .
v_call: TRBV20-1
j_call: TRBJ2-7
cdr3_aa: CSASSTGTFYEQYF
cdr3_nt: TGCAGTGCTAGCTCTACCGGGACTTTCTACGAGCAGTACTTC

clone_size: few
d_call: .
v_call: TRBV20-1
j_call: TRBJ2-7
cdr3_aa: CSASSGTVYYEQYF
cdr3_nt: TGCAGTGCTAGCTCCGGGACGGTATACTACGAGCAGTACTTC

clone_size: few
d_call: .
v_call: TRBV6-5
j_call: TRBJ2-1
cdr3_aa: CASTAGGTGRNEQFF
cdr3_nt: TGTGCCAGCACAGCGGGAGGGACAGGGCGCAATGAGCAGTTCTTC

clone_size: few
d_call: TRBD2
v_call: TRBV11-3
j_call: TRBJ2-1
cdr3_aa: CASSLVGRALSNEQFF
cdr3_nt: TGTGCCAGCAGCTTAGTCGGGAGGGCCTTAAGCAATGAGCAGTTCTTC

clone_size: .
d_call: TRBD1
v_call: TRBV19
j_call: TRBJ2-7
cdr3_aa: CASSDRESSYEQYF
cdr3_nt: TGTGCCAGTTCAGACAGGGAGAGTTCCTACGAGCAGTACTTC

clone_size: few
d_call: TRBD1
v_call: TRBV5-1
j_call: TRBJ2-7
cdr3_aa: CASSPPGGQGIYEQYF
cdr3_nt: TGCGCCAGCAGCCCCCCAGGGGGACAGGGGATCTACGAGCAGTACTTC